The 14 T cell receptor beta chains below come from one sample, sequenced in a study of OX40 agonist ivuxolimab in advanced cancers. The receptor library was made with the immunoSEQ multiplex PCR assay. This is the immuneACCESS table as TCRdb keeps it, with only in-frame sequences that have V and J called. A part of the clones is gone; compared with another copy, unresolved V genes explain less than half, and the rest is unexplained. This sample lists about 48,000 clones; around nine tenths were detected once. The ten largest clones take up 40% to 55% of the sample. The sequencing used CD4+ or CD8+ T cells sorted from blood, collected in a trial of the OX40 agonist ivuxolimab. The receptor source for this set is an adult with an advanced solid tumor such as melanoma, head and neck, liver or kidney cancer.

The V gene is TRBV4-1, the J gene TRBJ1-5; 8 bases line up with TRBD1. V trimming: 4 bases; J trimming: 7 bases; junction bases outside the gene matches: 12. Germline CDR1 reads MGHRA; CDR2 reads YSYEKL. This CDR3 comprises 16 residues. The CDR3 protein is CASSLGQGLGKQPQHF. CDR3 DNA: TGCGCCAGCAGCCTCGGACAGGGCCTTGGGAAACAGCCCCAGCATTTT.

This chain uses TRBV10-3 with TRBJ2-3; unclear D gene. The V gene's germline CDR1 is ENHRY and CDR2 SYGVKD. This CDR3 is 15 amino acids long. Between the trimmed V and J ends, which lost 0 bases and 1 base, there was a span of 8 bases. The CDR3 nucleotides read TGTGCCATCAGTGAGTCATGGGCAGGCACAGATACGCAGTATTTT. It codes for CAISESWAGTDTQYF.

The chain carries TRBV6-4 and TRBJ2-3, with 10 bases lining up with TRBD2. Germline V gene lookup returns CDR1 MRHNA and CDR2 SNTAGT. This CDR3 is 14 amino acids long. Trimming removed 2 bases from V and 4 bases from J; junction bases left unmatched: 0. For the CDR3, the DNA is TGTGCCAGCAGTGACGGGACTAGCGCAGATACGCAGTATTTT. This codes for CASSDGTSADTQYF.

V is TRBV7-9 and J is TRBJ2-7; D perhaps matches TRBD1 (5 bases). Germline V lookup: CDR1 SEHNR, CDR2 FQNEAQ (reference sequence). Trimming took 5 bases from V and 5 from J, leaving 16 bases between them. The CDR3 is 14 residues long. The CDR3: CASSGRSSDNEQYF. CDR3 sequence (DNA): TGTGCCAGCAGCGGTCGATCCTCGGACAACGAGCAGTACTTC. Full variable domain (rest looked up from reference TRBV7-9 and TRBJ2-7): DTGVSQNPRHKITKRGQNVTFRCDPISEHNRLYWYRQTLGQGPEFLTYFQNEAQLEKSRLLSDRFSAERPKGSFSTLEIQRTEQGDSAMYLCASSGRSSDNEQYFGPGTRLTVT.

This chain joins TRBV7-2 and TRBJ1-1, with D perhaps matching TRBD1 (6 bases). Deletions cut 6 bases from V and 3 bases from J, with 14 bases between. The CDR3 is 14 amino acids. Germline CDR1 and CDR2: SGHTA and FQGNSA. The chain's CDR3 is CASRFGGQHTEAFF. The CDR3 DNA is TGTGCCAGCAGGTTTGGGGGGCAACACACTGAAGCTTTCTTT.

The chain has TRBV28 and TRBJ1-2; no clear D gene. The CDR3 loop spans 16 amino acids. Germline V gene lookup returns CDR1 MDHEN and CDR2 SYDVKM. V gave up 6 bases and J gave up 1 base, with 18 bases separating them. The CDR3, as DNA: TGTGCCAGCAGGTCGGGCCCTCGGACCCATAACTATGGCTACACCTTC. This codes for CASRSGPRTHNYGYTF.

The genes are TRBV27 and TRBJ2-1; D might be TRBD1 (6 bases). The germline gives CDR1 MNHEY, CDR2 SMNVEV (reference sequence). V lost 7 bases to trimming and J lost 9 bases, with 16 bases between them. The CDR3 spans 13 residues. The CDR3 protein is CASTRFRGSEQFF. CDR3 bases: TGTGCCAGCACCCGTTTCAGGGGTTCTGAGCAGTTCTTC.

The chain has TRBV7-6 and TRBJ2-1; D is ambiguous. The ends were cut back, 4 bases at V and 7 bases at J, with 8 bases in the middle. The CDR3 covers 12 residues. Germline lookup yields CDR1 SGHVS and CDR2 FNYEAQ. CDR3 sequence: CASSSLGNEQFF. CDR3 DNA sequence: TGTGCCAGCAGCTCCCTCGGGAATGAGCAGTTCTTC.

V gene TRBV6-5 combines with J gene TRBJ2-1, with D unclear. The CDR3 has 12 amino acids. Germline V gene data show CDR1 as MNHEY and CDR2 as SVGAGI. The V and J ends lost 6 bases and 6 bases respectively, with 9 bases between them. The CDR3 DNA is TGTGCCAGCAGCCCCCGGGTCAATGAGCAGTTCTTC. Translating gives CASSPRVNEQFF.

V and J are TRBV9 and TRBJ2-6; 7 bases match TRBD1. The CDR3 has 18 residues. V shed 3 bases, J shed 0 bases, and the junction held 9 bases outside the gene matches. Germline loops: CDR1 SGDLS, CDR2 YYNGEE. This chain's CDR3 is CASSATRTGGSGANVLTF. In DNA form, the CDR3 reads TGTGCCAGCAGCGCAACCCGGACAGGTGGCTCTGGGGCCAACGTCCTGACTTTC.

The chain carries TRBV4-1 and TRBJ2-7; 10 bases align to TRBD1. CDR1 and CDR2 (germline): MGHRA, YSYEKL. The V and J ends lost 0 bases and 4 bases, in that order; junction bases with no gene match: 12. The CDR3 loop spans 18 amino acids. The CDR3 here is CASSQDSSGTGDSYEQYF. Written as DNA, the CDR3 is TGCGCCAGCAGCCAAGATTCGTCTGGGACAGGGGATTCATACGAGCAGTACTTC.

V gene TRBV9 combines with J gene TRBJ2-7; D possibly corresponds to TRBD2 (6 bases). This CDR3 comprises 15 residues. Germline loops: CDR1 SGDLS, CDR2 YYNGEE. Trimming left V 0 bases short and J 0 bases short, with 10 bases between. CDR3 loop: CASSVDGGSSYEQYF. CDR3 DNA sequence: TGTGCCAGCAGCGTAGACGGGGGAAGCTCCTACGAGCAGTACTTC.

V is TRBV19 and J is TRBJ2-2, with D perhaps TRBD1 (5 bases). CDR1 and CDR2 from the germline V gene are LNHDA and SQIVND (reference sequence). CDR3 length equals 13 residues. Trimming took 5 bases from V and 6 from J, leaving 10 bases between them. CDR3 amino acids: CASSRGHPGELFF. CDR3 sequence (DNA): TGTGCCAGTAGTCGTGGACACCCCGGGGAGCTGTTTTTT.

The chain carries TRBV10-3 and TRBJ2-5, with 8 nucleotides matching TRBD2. CDR3 length equals 14 residues. Per germline, CDR1 ENHRY and CDR2 SYGVKD. Germline trimming cut 0 bases from V and 5 bases from J; bases unmatched to any gene: 2. The CDR3 protein is CAISESGTRETQYF. In nucleotides, the CDR3 is TGTGCCATCAGTGAGTCCGGGACTAGGGAGACCCAGTACTTC.